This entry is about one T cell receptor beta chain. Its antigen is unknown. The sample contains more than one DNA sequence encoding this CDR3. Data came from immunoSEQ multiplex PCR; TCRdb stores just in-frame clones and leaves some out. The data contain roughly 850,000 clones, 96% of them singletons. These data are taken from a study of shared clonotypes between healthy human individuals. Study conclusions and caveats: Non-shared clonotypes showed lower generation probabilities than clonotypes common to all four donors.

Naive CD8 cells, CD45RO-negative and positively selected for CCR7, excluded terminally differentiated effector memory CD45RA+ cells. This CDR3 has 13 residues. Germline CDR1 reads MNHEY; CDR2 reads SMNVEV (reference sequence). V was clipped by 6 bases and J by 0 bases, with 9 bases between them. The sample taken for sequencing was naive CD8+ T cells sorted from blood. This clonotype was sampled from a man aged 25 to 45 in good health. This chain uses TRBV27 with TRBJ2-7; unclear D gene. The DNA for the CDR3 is TGTGCCAGCAGCGGCGGCAGCTCCTACGAGCAGTACTTC. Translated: CASSGGSSYEQYF.